This paragraph covers one T cell receptor beta chain sequence. These data are taken from a study of blood T cell repertoires in COVID-19. Study at large: COVID-19 samples, acute and convalescent, were from the United States, Italy and Spain.

The age range of participants was 18 to 89 years, with residence in under 25 US areas. Profiling relied on immunoSEQ multiplex PCR, and the TCRdb table lists in-frame clones only, not all of them. The sample records approximately 200,000 clones, around 85% being singletons. V gave up 4 bases and J gave up 2 bases, with 20 bases separating them. The CDR3 has 17 amino acids. Per germline, CDR1 MGHDK and CDR2 SYGVNS. This receptor was obtained from a woman aged 40 to 50 with acute COVID-19. The J gene is TRBJ1-2, the V gene TRBV25-1; D perhaps matches TRBD1 (6 bases). Sequencing used PBMCs or T cells enriched from blood (not recorded which). CDR3 amino acids: CASSALSPGHTNYGYTF. In DNA, the CDR3 is TGTGCCAGCAGTGCCCTATCCCCGGGACATACCAACTATGGCTACACCTTC.